The 27 T cell receptor beta chains reported below all come from one sample, sequenced in a study of T-cell memory formation after mild COVID-19. TCRdb analysed the 5' RACE reads with MiXCR anew, one entry per CDR3 protein. The data contain roughly 350,000 distinct CDR3 sequences, under 30% of them singletons. The sample comprised PBMCs or a T cell subset sorted from them (not recorded which). All receptors come from an adult woman who had mild COVID-19 (a few samples of this study predate the infection). Cell type and time point are not known.

The chain uses TRBV7-2 and TRBJ2-7, with 8 bases aligning to TRBD2. CDR3 length equals 15 residues. The J segment lost 2 bases and the V segment lost 5 bases, leaving 8 bases of the junction unmatched. Germline lookup yields CDR1 SGHTA and CDR2 FQGNSA. The CDR3, as DNA: TGTGCCAGCAGCGGAGGAAGCGGGAGCCCCTACGAGCAGTACTTC. Encoded protein: CASSGGSGSPYEQYF.

This chain connects TRBV14 to TRBJ2-7; 7 nucleotides line up with TRBD1. This CDR3 contains 14 residues. V lost 4 bases to trimming and J lost 2 bases; unmatched junction nucleotides: 5. Germline V gene sequence: CDR1 SGHDN, CDR2 FVKESK. CDR3: CASSPRDSTYEQYF. The CDR3 DNA follows: TGTGCCAGCAGCCCCCGGGACAGCACCTACGAGCAGTACTTC.

This clonotype was counted only a few times. The gene calls are TRBV5-1 and TRBJ2-1; TRBD2 agrees at 11 bases. V lost 4 bases and J lost 14; bases outside the gene matches: 14. CDR3 length: 15 residues. Germline values: CDR1 SGHRS, CDR2 YFSETQ. Here the CDR3 reads CASSLWTIAGGEKFF. The CDR3 DNA is TGCGCCAGCAGCCTTTGGACAATAGCGGGAGGGGAAAAGTTCTTC. The whole variable domain, remainder taken from reference TRBV5-1 and TRBJ2-1, is KAGVTQTPRYLIKTRGQQVTLSCSPISGHRSVSWYQQTPGQGLQFLFEYFSETQRNKGNFPGRFSGRQFSNSRSEMNVSTLELGDSALYLCASSLWTIAGGEKFFGPGTRLTVL.

The V and J genes are TRBV7-9 and TRBJ1-1, with D perhaps TRBD1 (6 bases). The CDR3 consists of 13 residues. Germline values: CDR1 SEHNR, CDR2 FQNEAQ (reference sequence). V lost 7 bases, J lost 1 base, and 10 bases lay in between. For the CDR3, the DNA is TGTGCCAGCATCGGGACACCGAACACTGAAGCTTTCTTT. This gives the protein CASIGTPNTEAFF.

The chain couples TRBV3-1 to TRBJ2-2; the match to TRBD2 covers 7 bases. Germline V gene data show CDR1 as LGHDT and CDR2 as YNNKEL (reference sequence). The CDR3 consists of 16 residues. V shed 3 bases and J 6 bases; nucleotides not matched to a gene: 10. CDR3 in amino acids: CASSQRAGGFAGELFF. The CDR3 coding sequence is TGTGCCAGCAGCCAGAGAGCCGGGGGGTTCGCCGGGGAGCTGTTTTTT.

The V and J genes are TRBV12-3 or TRBV12-4 and TRBJ2-5; 12 nucleotides agree with TRBD1. This CDR3 has 16 residues. The V and J ends lost 5 bases and 4 bases, in that order; junction bases with no gene match: 8. The chain's CDR3 is CASSTRGQGAGETQYF. The CDR3 nucleotides read TGTGCCAGCAGTACTAGGGGACAGGGGGCTGGAGAGACCCAGTACTTC.

The V call is TRBV6-5, the J call TRBJ2-7; D may be TRBD1 or TRBD2 (6 bases each). With 6 bases removed from V and 5 bases from J, the gap between germline ends came to 17 bases. CDR1 is MNHEY, CDR2 SVGAGI, per germline. The CDR3 is made up of 14 amino acids. The chain's CDR3 is CASSRLGGIDEQYF. The CDR3 DNA reads TGTGCCAGCAGCCGCCTCGGGGGCATCGACGAGCAGTACTTC.

This clonotype was counted between two and nine times. The chain joins TRBV7-3 to TRBJ2-5, with unresolved D. CDR1 and CDR2 from the germline V gene are SGHTA and FQGTGA. This CDR3 comprises 13 residues. The V end lost 0 bases, the J end lost 5 bases, and 7 bases lay between the germline ends. The CDR3, as DNA: TGTGCCAGCAGCTTAACCCGTTCGGAGACCCAGTACTTC. It is translated as CASSLTRSETQYF.

This clonotype was seen only a few times. The CDR3, as DNA: TGTGCCAGCAGATATCAGGGTGATTCACCCCTCCACTTT. Translating it yields CASRYQGDSPLHF. This rearrangement joins TRBV7-8 to TRBJ1-6, with D maybe TRBD1 (5 bases). There are 13 residues in the CDR3. Trimming stripped 6 bases from V and 8 bases from J, with 11 bases between. Per the germline V gene, CDR1 is SGHVS and CDR2 is FQNEAQ.

The J gene is TRBJ2-3, the V gene TRBV7-3; D is unresolved. V was shortened by 1 base and J by 2 bases, with 10 bases between the two germline ends. Germline CDR1 and CDR2: SGHTA and FQGTGA. The CDR3 has 15 amino acids. CDR3 nucleotide sequence: TGTGCCAGCAGCTTAAGTCGGGCCTACACAGATACGCAGTATTTT. Protein product: CASSLSRAYTDTQYF.

The V and J genes are TRBV7-9 and TRBJ2-2; D call uncertain. The germline V gene has CDR1 SEHNR and CDR2 FQNEAQ (reference sequence). The CDR3 sequence is 15 residues long. Between the trimmed V and J ends, which lost 5 bases and 5 bases, there was a span of 15 bases. CDR3 region: CASSQWWPRTGELFF. In nucleotides, the CDR3 is TGTGCCAGCAGCCAGTGGTGGCCTAGGACCGGGGAGCTGTTTTTT.

This chain links TRBV3-1 with TRBJ1-1; no clear D gene. Germline V lookup: CDR1 LGHDT, CDR2 YNNKEL (reference sequence). There are 15 residues in the CDR3. V lost 1 base and J 1 base, leaving 10 bases between the germline ends. The CDR3 reads CASSQVAVSNTEAFF. In DNA, the CDR3 is TGTGCCAGCAGCCAAGTGGCGGTATCGAACACTGAAGCTTTCTTT.

The sample holds a few counts of this clonotype. J is TRBJ1-3 and V is TRBV20-1, with unresolved D. V lost 6 bases to trimming and J lost 4 bases, with 7 bases between them. CDR3 length equals 11 residues. Germline-derived CDR1 and CDR2 are DFQATT and SNEGSKA (reference sequence). The CDR3 loop is CSAKSGNTIYF. The DNA of the CDR3 is TGCAGTGCCAAATCCGGAAACACCATATATTTT.

The chain carries TRBV10-3 and TRBJ1-1; D unresolved. Trimming took 3 bases from V and 1 from J, leaving 12 bases between them. CDR1 and CDR2 from the germline V gene are ENHRY and SYGVKD. The CDR3 length is 15 residues. The CDR3 DNA reads as TGTGCCATCAGTGACCCGGGATTCCCGAACACTGAAGCTTTCTTT. Translated, it gives CAISDPGFPNTEAFF.

The chain has TRBV6-1 and TRBJ2-7, with 10 positions matching TRBD2. Per germline, CDR1 MNHNS and CDR2 SASEGT. The CDR3 covers 15 residues. The ends lost 5 bases at V and 2 bases at J; junction bases unmatched: 6. CDR3 bases: TGTGCCAGCAGTTATGGGACTAGCGTTACCTACGAGCAGTACTTC. It encodes CASSYGTSVTYEQYF.

This clonotype has just one count. This chain links TRBV11-2 with TRBJ1-1; no firm D call. Germline V gene lookup returns CDR1 SGHAT and CDR2 FQNNGV. The length of the CDR3 is 15 residues. V was shortened by 6 bases and J by 0 bases, with 14 bases between the two germline ends. The CDR3 DNA is TGTGCCAGCAGTTCAGGACCGGGAATGAACACTGAAGCTTTCTTT. Translated, it gives CASSSGPGMNTEAFF.

The chain employs TRBV20-1 and TRBJ2-3, with D possibly being TRBD2 (5 bases). V gave up 1 base and J gave up 6 bases, with 14 bases separating them. CDR1 and CDR2 (germline): DFQATT, SNEGSKA (reference sequence). The CDR3 has 14 amino acids. The CDR3 reads CSARGRGSADTQYF. The CDR3 nucleotides read TGCAGTGCTAGAGGCCGGGGTTCGGCGGATACGCAGTATTTT.

About this clonotype itself: Germline and junction disagree at one end, which may indicate a read error. V gene TRBV5-1 combines with J gene TRBJ2-2; TRBD2 matches 8 bases. The CDR3 runs 16 residues. Looked up from germline, CDR1 is SGHRS and CDR2 is YFSETQ. CDR3 nucleotide sequence: TGCGTCAGCAGCCCTACTAGCGGCGCAATGAGCGGGGAGCTGTTTTTT. Protein sequence: CVSSPTSGAMSGELFF.

A word on this clonotype: An end of the junction does not agree with germline; a read error may underlie this. The chain recombines TRBV11-2 with TRBJ1-3; no clear D. CDR1 SGHAT and CDR2 FQNNGV come from the germline V gene. CDR3 size: 15 residues. CDR3 bases: TGTGCCAGCAGCTTAGGCGCCATCTCTGGAAACTCCATATATTTT. Protein sequence: CASSLGAISGNSIYF.

The table lists this clonotype with a few counts. V gene TRBV5-5 combines with J gene TRBJ2-3; 9 bases align to TRBD1. This CDR3 comprises 15 residues. V lost 0 bases and J lost 7; bases outside the gene matches: 6. From germline, CDR1 is SGHKS and CDR2 YYEKEE (reference sequence). The CDR3, as DNA: TGTGCCAGCAGCTTGGAGGGACAGGGAATCCATACGCAGTATTTT. Its protein product is CASSLEGQGIHTQYF.

This clonotype has more than one count but fewer than ten. CDR3 protein: CASSDNLSFLTF. The CDR3 DNA sequence: TGTGCCAGCAGTGATAATTTATCCTTTCTCACCTTC. J is TRBJ1-2 and V is TRBV25-1, with D uncertain. Germline-derived CDR1 and CDR2 are MGHDK and SYGVNS. This CDR3 comprises 12 residues. Trimming left V 3 bases short and J 13 bases short, with 15 bases between.

The J gene is TRBJ1-5, the V gene TRBV2; D uncertain. The germline V gene encodes CDR1 SNHLY and CDR2 FYNNEI. The V end lost 5 bases, the J end lost 6 bases, and 14 bases lay between the germline ends. The CDR3 length is 14 residues. CDR3 coding DNA: TGTGCCAGCAGTACGGTCGGAGAAGGTCAGCCCCAGCATTTT. Amino acid sequence: CASSTVGEGQPQHF.

The chain recombines TRBV18 with TRBJ1-1; 10 bases match TRBD1. Trimming cost V 3 bases and J 4 bases; bases outside gene matches: 14. Per the germline V gene, CDR1 is KGHSH and CDR2 is LQKENI. The CDR3 is made up of 18 amino acids. As DNA, the CDR3 is TGTGCCAGCTCACCCGATGCCGGGACAGGGGAATTTGCCACTGAAGCTTTCTTT. Residues: CASSPDAGTGEFATEAFF.

The chain links TRBV6-2 or TRBV6-3 to TRBJ2-2, with 9 positions matching TRBD1. The germline V gene encodes CDR1 MNHEY and CDR2 SVGEGT. The CDR3 contains 15 residues. V shed 5 bases, J shed 6 bases, and the junction held 7 bases outside the gene matches. The CDR3 DNA follows: TGTGCCAGCAGTCGGGACAGGGCTACCGCCGGGGAGCTGTTTTTT. Translation gives CASSRDRATAGELFF.

The chain employs TRBV12-3 or TRBV12-4 and TRBJ2-7; D not resolved. The CDR3 is made up of 13 amino acids. Trimming stripped 3 bases from V and 2 bases from J, with 8 bases between. The CDR3 reads CASSFSITYEQYF. The CDR3 bases are TGTGCCAGCAGTTTTTCGATCACCTACGAGCAGTACTTC.

CDR3 protein: CSAGAGGDETQYF. In DNA form, the CDR3 reads TGCAGTGCTGGGGCAGGGGGCGACGAGACCCAGTACTTC. This sequence joins TRBV20-1 and TRBJ2-5, with 8 bases lining up with TRBD1. The CDR3 consists of 13 residues. Germline assignment: CDR1 DFQATT and CDR2 SNEGSKA (reference sequence). The V segment lost 5 bases and the J segment 5 bases; nucleotides outside the gene matches: 7.

The chain employs TRBV7-2 and TRBJ2-3, with 10 bases matching TRBD2. CDR3 length equals 16 residues. The germline V gene has CDR1 SGHTA and CDR2 FQGNSA. The V and J ends lost 5 bases and 5 bases, in that order; junction bases with no gene match: 10. The CDR3 loop reads CASSRGAGGPGDTQYF. The CDR3 nucleotides read TGTGCCAGCAGCCGGGGAGCGGGAGGGCCAGGAGATACGCAGTATTTT.